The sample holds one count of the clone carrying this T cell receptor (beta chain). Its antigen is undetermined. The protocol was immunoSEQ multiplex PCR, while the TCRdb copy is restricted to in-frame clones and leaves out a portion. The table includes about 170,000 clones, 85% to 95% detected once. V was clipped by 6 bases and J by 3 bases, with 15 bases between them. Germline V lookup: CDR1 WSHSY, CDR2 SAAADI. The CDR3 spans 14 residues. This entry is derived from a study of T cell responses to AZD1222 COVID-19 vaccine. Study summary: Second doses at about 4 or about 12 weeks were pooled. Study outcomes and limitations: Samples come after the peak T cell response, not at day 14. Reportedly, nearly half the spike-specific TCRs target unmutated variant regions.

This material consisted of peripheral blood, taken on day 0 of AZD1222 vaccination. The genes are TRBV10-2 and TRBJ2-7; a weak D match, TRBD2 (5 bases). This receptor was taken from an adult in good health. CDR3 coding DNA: TGCGCCAGCAGCGGGGTCGGAGGTGGCTACGAGCAGTACTTC. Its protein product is CASSGVGGGYEQYF.